This TCR beta chain is drawn from a study of cytomegalovirus exposure and HLA in healthy donors. Amplification used 60 Vbeta primers and 13 Jbeta primers. Sequenced by immunoSEQ multiplex PCR; TCRdb stores in-frame clones only, minus some. The repertoire consists of tens of thousands of clones, with around 75% occurring once and the leading ten covering 2% to 2.5%. With V trimmed by 2 bases and J by 6 bases, 8 bases remained unmatched. The CDR3 runs to 15 residues. The germline V gene has CDR1 MNHEY and CDR2 SVGAGI. The V gene is TRBV6-5, the J gene TRBJ1-2, with 8 positions matching TRBD1. This TCR came from a man aged 35 to 55 in good health and CMV-seronegative. Sequences were obtained from PBMCs. The CDR3, as DNA: TGTGCCAGCAGTTACAAGTGGGACAGGAGTAATGGCTACACCTTC. This gives the protein CASSYKWDRSNGYTF.